Presented here are 25 T cell receptor beta chains from one specimen sequenced in a study of cytomegalovirus exposure and HLA in healthy donors. PCR was performed using 60 Vbeta and 13 Jbeta primers. Generated by immunoSEQ multiplex PCR, the TCRdb table keeps only in-frame clones and is missing some. The profile covers around 130,000 clones, with approximately 8.8% appearing a single time and under 5.5% taken by the ten largest. Material for sequencing was PBMCs. The origin of the receptors is a man in his forties in good health and CMV-seronegative.

The genes are TRBV7-9 and TRBJ2-5; 10 nucleotides match TRBD1. Per germline, CDR1 SEHNR and CDR2 FQNEAQ (reference sequence). Trimming at V came to 3 bases and at J to 1 base, leaving 2 bases not matched to a gene. The CDR3 has 15 amino acids. The CDR3 DNA is TGTGCCAGCAGCTTGGGACAGGGGCTCCAAGAGACCCAGTACTTC. The encoded protein is CASSLGQGLQETQYF.

The chain couples TRBV7-8 to TRBJ2-5; a possible D gene is TRBD1 (6 bases). There are 15 residues in the CDR3. The germline V gene has CDR1 SGHVS and CDR2 FQNEAQ. V was clipped by 5 bases and J by 4 bases, with 17 bases between them. CDR3 sequence: CASSPGQGPGETQYF. As DNA, the CDR3 is TGTGCCAGCAGCCCCGGCCAGGGGCCGGGAGAGACCCAGTACTTC.

This chain joins TRBV5-1 and TRBJ1-1; 9 positions agree with TRBD1. Germline values: CDR1 SGHRS, CDR2 YFSETQ. V dropped 0 bases and J dropped 3; count of bases not matched to a gene: 3. This CDR3 contains 15 residues. CDR3 coding DNA: TGCGCCAGCAGCTTGGATTGGACAGGGGACACTGAAGCTTTCTTT. Translated: CASSLDWTGDTEAFF.

The table lists this clone with a few counts. This sequence joins TRBV4-1 and TRBJ1-6; 7 bases are shared with TRBD1. After removal of 6 bases from V and 7 bases from J, the junction contained 6 bases not matched to a gene. The CDR3 is 14 amino acids. CDR1 is MGHRA, CDR2 YSYEKL, per germline. CDR3: CASSLEQGNSPLHF. The CDR3 DNA sequence: TGCGCCAGCAGTCTAGAACAGGGGAATTCACCCCTCCACTTT.

This clone was detected only a few times. V is TRBV6-1 and J is TRBJ2-3, with D possibly being TRBD2 (6 bases). The germline V gene encodes CDR1 MNHNS and CDR2 SASEGT. V was clipped by 2 bases and J by 6 bases, with 15 bases between them. The CDR3 is 15 residues long. For the CDR3, the DNA is TGTGCCAGCAGTGAAAGGGCCGGGGGTTCGGATACGCAGTATTTT. It encodes CASSERAGGSDTQYF.

There are a few counts of this clone. The chain recombines TRBV6-1 with TRBJ1-6; D ambiguous. This CDR3 spans 13 amino acids. V shed 10 bases and J shed 1 base, with 8 bases lying between them. Germline V lookup: CDR1 MNHNS, CDR2 SASEGT. The CDR3 spells CATSLSYNSPLHF. In DNA, the CDR3 is TGTGCCACCTCCCTGTCCTATAATTCACCCCTCCACTTT.

V gene TRBV6-6 combines with J gene TRBJ2-3; D is unclear. In germline, CDR1 is MNHNY, CDR2 SVGAGI (reference sequence). The ends were cut back, 2 bases at V and 6 bases at J, with 3 bases in the middle. The CDR3 loop spans 11 amino acids. As DNA, the CDR3 is TGTGCCAGCAGTTACCTGGATACGCAGTATTTT. Translation gives CASSYLDTQYF.

The chain carries TRBV7-2 and TRBJ1-2, with 8 bases identical to TRBD1. The germline V gene has CDR1 SGHTA and CDR2 FQGNSA. CDR3 length: 16 amino acids. Germline trimming cut 1 base from V and 2 bases from J; bases unmatched to any gene: 6. The CDR3, as DNA: TGTGCCAGCAGCTTAGATCCAGGGGGCAGGAACTATGGCTACACCTTC. Residues: CASSLDPGGRNYGYTF.

This clone was picked up a small number of times. V is TRBV5-4 and J is TRBJ1-2, with 7 bases that match TRBD1. The CDR3 is 15 residues long. J was trimmed by 4 bases and V by 0 bases; bases with no gene match: 6. Per germline, CDR1 SGHNT and CDR2 YYREEE (reference sequence). In nucleotides, the CDR3 is TGTGCCAGCAGCTTGGCGTCCAGGGGGAGCTATGGCTACACCTTC. It translates to CASSLASRGSYGYTF.

V is TRBV7-2 and J is TRBJ1-3, with TRBD1 identical over 7 bases. The germline CDR1 and CDR2 sequences are SGHTA and FQGNSA. With 6 bases clipped from V and 4 bases from J, the junction kept 9 bases outside the gene matches. This CDR3 region has 15 residues. CDR3 DNA sequence: TGTGCCAGCAGTAACAGGGGTGGCTTAGGAAACACCATATATTTT. Encoded protein: CASSNRGGLGNTIYF.

This clone was seen only a few times. A junction boundary mismatches the germline segment, possibly from a read error. The chain couples TRBV2 to TRBJ1-4; maybe TRBD1 (6 bases). Germline lookup yields CDR1 SNHLY and CDR2 FYNNEI. This CDR3 region has 14 residues. The chain's CDR3 is CASCEDSYNEKLFF. CDR3 DNA sequence: TGTGCCAGCTGTGAGGACAGCTATAATGAAAAACTGTTTTTT.

V usage is TRBV6-5 and J usage is TRBJ2-3, with D tentatively TRBD2 (6 bases). CDR3 length equals 12 residues. Trimming removed 6 bases at V and 5 bases at J, with 9 bases between. Germline CDR1 is MNHEY and CDR2 is SVGAGI. The CDR3 protein is CASSSGGDTQYF. CDR3 bases: TGTGCCAGCAGCTCCGGGGGAGATACGCAGTATTTT.

The chain couples TRBV9 to TRBJ2-3; 10 nucleotides agree with TRBD2. Trimming at V came to 1 base and at J to 6 bases, leaving 14 bases not matched to a gene. The CDR3 is 18 residues long. Germline CDR1 and CDR2: SGDLS and YYNGEE. CDR3 amino acids: CASSVQGVGLAGEDTQYF. Written as DNA, the CDR3 is TGTGCCAGCAGCGTACAGGGGGTAGGGCTAGCGGGGGAGGATACGCAGTATTTT.

This chain joins TRBV11-2 and TRBJ2-7, with 10 bases identical to TRBD1. There are 15 residues in the CDR3. V was clipped by 5 bases and J by 1 base; unmatched bases: 5. CDR1 is SGHAT and CDR2 is FQNNGV in the germline V gene. CDR3 bases: TGTGCCAGCAGCGAGACAGGGGGCAATTCCTACGAGCAGTACTTC. It specifies CASSETGGNSYEQYF.

The chain couples TRBV19 to TRBJ1-1, with D unresolved. Trimming left V 4 bases short and J 8 bases short, with 11 bases between. Germline assignment: CDR1 LNHDA and CDR2 SQIVND (reference sequence). CDR3 length: 12 amino acids. CDR3 amino acids: CASSSTMREAFF. The CDR3 nucleotides read TGTGCCAGTAGTAGTACTATGAGGGAAGCTTTCTTT.

This clone was detected a few times. The chain's CDR3 is CASSLRGLAKNIQYF. CDR3 nucleotide sequence: TGTGCCAGCAGTCTCAGGGGGCTGGCCAAAAACATTCAGTACTTC. The J gene is TRBJ2-4, the V gene TRBV6-5; 8 bases are a match to TRBD1. Germline-derived CDR1 and CDR2 are MNHEY and SVGAGI. This CDR3 comprises 15 residues. Trimming at V came to 5 bases and at J to 1 base, leaving 4 bases not matched to a gene.

Concerning this clone itself: At one boundary the junction diverges from the germline segment, which might be a read error. V is TRBV10-3 and J is TRBJ1-5; TRBD1 aligns across 8 bases. The CDR3 totals 14 residues. Germline loops: CDR1 ENHRY, CDR2 SYGVKD. The chain's CDR3 is CATSDRGEDQPQHF. The CDR3 coding sequence is TGTGCCACCAGTGACAGGGGTGAGGATCAGCCCCAGCATTTT.

J is TRBJ2-5 and V is TRBV15, with 9 nucleotides matching TRBD2. Germline V gene data show CDR1 as LNHNV and CDR2 as YYDKDF (reference sequence). The V segment lost 3 bases and the J segment 1 base; nucleotides outside the gene matches: 3. The CDR3 spans 15 residues. The CDR3 reads CATSRTSGLQETQYF. DNA for the CDR3: TGTGCCACCAGCAGGACTAGCGGCCTCCAAGAGACCCAGTACTTC.

The V and J genes are TRBV28 and TRBJ2-5, with TRBD1 as a possible D gene (6 bases). The germline V gene encodes CDR1 MDHEN and CDR2 SYDVKM. The CDR3 runs to 13 residues. V was pared by 3 bases and J by 5 bases, with 10 bases between. The CDR3 reads CASSFPRGETQYF. The CDR3 region has the DNA TGTGCCAGCAGTTTCCCCAGGGGTGAGACCCAGTACTTC.

V usage is TRBV2 and J usage is TRBJ1-3; 9 nucleotides match TRBD1. Trimming at V came to 5 bases and at J to 2 bases, leaving 10 bases not matched to a gene. The CDR3 is made up of 17 amino acids. Looked up from germline, CDR1 is SNHLY and CDR2 is FYNNEI. The CDR3 region has the DNA TGTGCCAGCAGTTTATCTAGACAGGGGGGACCTGGAAACACCATATATTTT. As protein: CASSLSRQGGPGNTIYF. The whole variable domain, filled in from reference TRBV2 and TRBJ1-3, reads EPEVTQTPSHQVTQMGQEVILRCVPISNHLYFYWYRQILGQKVEFLVSFYNNEISEKSEIFDDQFSVERPDGSNFTLKIRSTKLEDSAMYFCASSLSRQGGPGNTIYFGEGSWLTVV.

This clone turned up a few times. This chain links TRBV7-2 with TRBJ1-1; D uncertain. CDR1 is SGHTA and CDR2 is FQGNSA in the germline V gene. The V gene lost 1 base and the J gene lost 5 bases, with 8 bases spanning the gap. This CDR3 has 13 amino acids. The CDR3 sequence: CASSLGNLTEAFF. Written as DNA, the CDR3 is TGTGCCAGCAGCTTAGGAAACTTAACTGAAGCTTTCTTT.

The V call is TRBV27, the J call TRBJ1-1; 7 positions match TRBD1. The ends lost 6 bases at V and 0 bases at J; junction bases unmatched: 7. This CDR3 region has 15 residues. Germline lookup yields CDR1 MNHEY and CDR2 SMNVEV (reference sequence). The CDR3 sequence is CASSPTGTVNTEAFF. CDR3 in DNA: TGTGCCAGCAGCCCGACAGGGACGGTGAACACTGAAGCTTTCTTT.

The chain recombines TRBV18 with TRBJ1-6; D is possibly TRBD1 (5 bases). Germline values: CDR1 KGHSH, CDR2 LQKENI. The CDR3 covers 14 residues. The V gene lost 1 base and the J gene lost 10 bases, with 11 bases spanning the gap. For the CDR3, the DNA is TGTGCCAGCTCACCACAGACAGAAGGCTCACCCCTCCACTTT. Protein product: CASSPQTEGSPLHF.

This clone appeared a few times. The CDR3 spells CASSQDSKPTGVFTDTQYF. The CDR3 DNA follows: TGCGCCAGCAGCCAAGATTCGAAGCCGACAGGCGTTTTCACAGATACGCAGTATTTT. The chain is built from TRBV4-1 and TRBJ2-3; D might be TRBD1 (6 bases). Germline CDR1 reads MGHRA; CDR2 reads YSYEKL. The CDR3 consists of 19 residues. V lost 0 bases and J 2 bases, leaving 21 bases between the germline ends.

V and J are TRBV27 and TRBJ2-6; D not certain. V gave up 4 bases and J gave up 1 base, with 5 bases separating them. This CDR3 is built from 14 residues. Germline CDR1 reads MNHEY; CDR2 reads SMNVEV (reference sequence). Written as DNA, the CDR3 is TGTGCCAGCAGTTCCCTGTCTGGGGCCAACGTCCTGACTTTC. Amino acid sequence: CASSSLSGANVLTF.